The entry below gives a single TCR beta chain sequence along with its context. As yet, its antigen is unknown. Researchers ran the PCR with 60 Vbeta and 13 Jbeta primers. Here immunoSEQ multiplex PCR was the method, and the copy in TCRdb shows in-frame clones only, minus some. Among 150,000 to 200,000 clones listed, around four fifths were seen once. The entry originates in a study of cytomegalovirus exposure and HLA in healthy donors. About the research overall: An early data release held around 80 million unique TCRs from HLA-typed donors. Study observations and caveats: A later analysis found that most CMV-associated TCR beta chains appeared HLA-restricted.

The germline V and J ends were trimmed by 2 bases and 12 bases, with 11 bases remaining between them. The length of the CDR3 is 11 residues. CDR1 SEHNR and CDR2 FQNEAQ come from the germline V gene (reference sequence). The sequence was collected from a girl aged 2 to 9 in good health and CMV-seropositive. Material: PBMCs. The genes are TRBV7-9 and TRBJ2-7; a possible D gene is TRBD2 (6 bases). The CDR3: CASSLIGTLYF. The CDR3 DNA sequence: TGTGCCAGCAGCTTAATCGGGACTTTGTACTTC.